These T cell receptor beta chains were read from a single sample in a study of brain T cells in children with intractable seizures. Assay: immunoSEQ multiplex PCR; the TCRdb copy retains only in-frame clones and omits some. The sample records around 70,000 clones, roughly 91% being singletons. The input for sequencing was peripheral blood, taken at surgery. Receptors originate from a boy in the first two years of life with tuberous sclerosis and intractable seizures. Each CDR3 is given with its conserved first and last residue. A D gene is named only where the DNA matches it firmly. Clone sizes are given selectively: once, few, many, or a class where the clone is expanded.

clone_size j_call v_call d_call cdr3_nt cdr3_aa
NA TRBJ1-2 TRBV24-1 NA TGTGCCACCTCATCCAACTATGGCTACACCTTC CATSSNYGYTF
NA TRBJ2-2 TRBV4-1 NA TGCGCCAGCAGCCAAGAGGTCAGTCGCCTGAACACCGGGGAGCTGTTTTTT CASSQEVSRLNTGELFF
NA TRBJ1-4 TRBV6-5 TRBD1 TGTGCCAGCAGCCGTGGGACAGGGTCGAATGAAAAACTGTTTTTT CASSRGTGSNEKLFF
NA TRBJ2-1 TRBV20-1 TRBD2 TGCAGTGCTAGTAGGACTAGCGGGAGCCATGAGCAGTTCTTC CSASRTSGSHEQFF
NA TRBJ1-5 TRBV9 TRBD1 TGTGCCAGCAGCCCTCAGGGGGGCAATCAGCCCCAGCATTTT CASSPQGGNQPQHF
NA TRBJ1-3 TRBV19 TRBD1 TGTGCCAGTAACCCATCGGACAGGGATGGAAACACCATATATTTT CASNPSDRDGNTIYF
NA TRBJ1-2 TRBV4-1 TRBD1 TGCGCCAGCAGCCAGGGGCAGGGGGAGTATGGCTACACCTTC CASSQGQGEYGYTF
NA TRBJ2-3 TRBV9 NA TGTGCCAGCAGCGTACTAGGAGGTATCACAGATACGCAGTATTTT CASSVLGGITDTQYF
once TRBJ2-1 TRBV13 NA TGTGCCAGCAGCTATCCCCAGGTTCAAAGCTCCTACAATGAGCAGTTCTTC CASSYPQVQSSYNEQFF
NA TRBJ1-2 TRBV11-1 TRBD1 TGTGCCAGCAGCTTAGAGCCAGGGGGCTATGGCTACACCTTC CASSLEPGGYGYTF
NA TRBJ1-1 TRBV29-1 NA TGCAGCGTTGACAGGGCGAACACTGAAGCTTTCTTT CSVDRANTEAFF
NA TRBJ1-4 TRBV9 NA TGTGCCAGCAGCGTACCCTTCGTGGCAACTAATGAAAAACTGTTTTTT CASSVPFVATNEKLFF
NA TRBJ1-3 TRBV30 NA TGTGCCTGGAGTGTTGGGGGAAACACCATATATTTT CAWSVGGNTIYF
NA TRBJ2-7 TRBV5-4 TRBD1 TGTGCCAGCAGCTCGACAGGGGGCGGGAGAGCCTACGAGCAGTACTTC CASSSTGGGRAYEQYF
NA TRBJ1-2 TRBV27 NA TGTGCCAGCAGTTTATCTCCGGCGGGGGGCTACACCTTC CASSLSPAGGYTF
NA TRBJ1-5 TRBV6-5 NA TGTGCCAGCAGCCGATATCAGGGTCCCAATCAGCCCCAGCATTTT CASSRYQGPNQPQHF
NA TRBJ2-3 TRBV19 TRBD2 TGTGCCAGTAGTATAGATCCAAGTAGCGGGGGCCCTTTCGGCACAGATACGCAGTATTTT CASSIDPSSGGPFGTDTQYF
NA TRBJ1-6 TRBV20-1 NA TGCAGTGCTAGTAGTGCTTCACCCCTCCACTTT CSASSASPLHF
NA TRBJ2-1 TRBV30 TRBD2 TGTGCCTGGAGTGACCTGGGACTAGCGGGATTTCGGAATGAGCAGTTCTTC CAWSDLGLAGFRNEQFF
NA TRBJ1-2 TRBV7-9 NA TGTGCCAGCAGGGGAGTTGCGGGGTTCTATGGCTACACCTTC CASRGVAGFYGYTF
NA TRBJ2-1 TRBV7-3 NA TGTGCCAGCAGCTCTCGGGGGAGAAATTACAATGAGCAGTTCTTC CASSSRGRNYNEQFF
NA TRBJ1-4 TRBV7-3 NA TGTGCCAGCAGTCCCCTCCCCGGGGCAAATGAAAAACTGTTTTTT CASSPLPGANEKLFF
once TRBJ2-7 TRBV5-4 TRBD2 TGTGCCAGCAGCCGCGCTAGCGGGAGGGCCAACGAGCAGTACTTC CASSRASGRANEQYF
NA TRBJ1-1 TRBV10-3 TRBD1 TGTGCCATCAGTCCACAGGGGGCGGACACTGAAGCTTTCTTT CAISPQGADTEAFF
NA TRBJ2-6 TRBV7-2 TRBD1 TGTGCCAGCAGCTTAGTAGCCCTGGACAGGGCTGGGGCCAACGTCCTGACTTTC CASSLVALDRAGANVLTF
NA TRBJ2-7 TRBV5-4 TRBD2 TGTGCCAGCAGCCACCTAGCGGGGGCACGGGAGCAGTACTTC CASSHLAGAREQYF
NA TRBJ1-2 TRBV7-2 NA TGTGCCAGCAGCCCAAATGGACCGAACAACTATGGCTACACCTTC CASSPNGPNNYGYTF
NA TRBJ1-1 TRBV7-9 NA TGTGCCAGCAGCCTTGCCTCCACTGAAGCTTTCTTT CASSLASTEAFF
NA TRBJ1-1 TRBV5-6 NA TGTGCCAGCAGGCAGGGGACCAACACTGAAGCTTTCTTT CASRQGTNTEAFF
NA TRBJ1-1 TRBV15 TRBD1 TGTGCCACCAGAGCATCCCGGGACAGGGGGTTTAACACTGAAGCTTTCTTT CATRASRDRGFNTEAFF
NA TRBJ2-2 TRBV18 TRBD2 TGTGCCAGCTCACCCCAAAGGAAAAAGCGGGAGACCGGGGAGCTGTTTTTT CASSPQRKKRETGELFF
once TRBJ2-7 TRBV3-1/TRBV3-2 NA TGTGCCAGCAGCCAAGTAGGTAGGAGCTCCTACGAGCAGTACTTC CASSQVGRSSYEQYF
NA TRBJ1-6 TRBV18 NA TGTGCCAGCTCACCCTTCGACAGATCCTATAATTCACCCCTCCACTTT CASSPFDRSYNSPLHF
NA TRBJ1-3 TRBV6-1 NA TGTGCCAGCAGTGTCCGACTTCAAAGCTCTGGAAACACCATATATTTT CASSVRLQSSGNTIYF
NA TRBJ2-5 TRBV19 TRBD2 TGTGCCAGTAGTATTGGGCGGGAGGGCCTAGAGACCCAGTACTTC CASSIGREGLETQYF